This TCR beta chain originates from a study of blood T cell repertoires in COVID-19. Study context: There were acute and convalescent COVID-19 samples, and they came from the United States, Italy and Spain. T cells, B-cell-depleted T cells, or PBMCs provided the cDNA or gDNA that served as material.

In the authors' methods: Amplification of reference gene primers was used by the study to estimate nucleated cell counts. The repertoire was sequenced with immunoSEQ multiplex PCR; TCRdb's copy has only in-frame clones and lacks some. Clone size and V and J calls were adopted from that table, with D and trimming inferred from the DNA. The data show some 330,000 clones, over 85% seen once. The germline V and J ends were trimmed by 4 bases and 4 bases, with 10 bases remaining between them. Germline loops: CDR1 SGHTA, CDR2 FQGNSA. The CDR3 contains 14 residues. While infection was still active, Seattle patients were enrolled and then followed longitudinally.

The receptor was isolated from a woman aged 25-40 years with COVID-19, enrolled during active disease. Sequencing input: peripheral blood. The V gene is TRBV7-2, the J gene TRBJ2-2; weak D call: TRBD1 (5 bases). CDR3 residues: CASSSQGRTGELFF. The CDR3, as DNA: TGTGCCAGCAGCTCTCAGGGCCGCACCGGGGAGCTGTTTTTT. The variable domain in full, with the rest retrieved from reference TRBV7-2 and TRBJ2-2, is GAGVSQSPSNKVTEKGKDVELRCDPISGHTALYWYRQSLGQGLEFLIYFQGNSAPDKSGLPSDRFSAERTGGSVSTLTIQRTQQEDSAVYLCASSSQGRTGELFFGEGSRLTVL.